A selection of T cell receptor beta chains follows, all from one sample in a study of T cell responses to AZD1222 COVID-19 vaccine. Repertoires were generated with immunoSEQ multiplex PCR, while TCRdb's copy carries only in-frame clones and drops some. Of around 87,000 clones detected, about nine tenths appear once; the ten largest clones hold roughly 20%. The specimen comprised peripheral blood, sampled on day 0 of AZD1222 vaccination. These receptors all come from an adult in good health. The CDR3 runs from the conserved cysteine through the conserved F or W. D genes are given only for firm matches. For some rows the clone size is stated as once, few or many, or as a class when expanded; others skip it.

CDR3 DNA | CDR3 protein | V gene | clone size | D gene | J gene
TGTGCCAGTAGTAAAACGACAGGGCGGAATTCACCCCTCCACTTT | CASSKTTGRNSPLHF | TRBV19 | - | TRBD1 | TRBJ1-6
TGTGCCAGCAACTTGGGTCAAGTAGCTTTCTTT | CASNLGQVAFF | TRBV12-3/TRBV12-4 | - | - | TRBJ1-1
TGTGCCAGCAGCCAGAGGGGGGGGCCTACGCAGTATTTT | CASSQRGGPTQYF | TRBV3-1/TRBV3-2 | - | - | TRBJ2-3
TGTGCCAGTAGTGCCAGACAGACCTATAATTCACCCCTCCACTTT | CASSARQTYNSPLHF | TRBV19 | - | - | TRBJ1-6
TGTGCCAGCAGCCAAGGTGTGTCTGGTGGCCGGAACGCCTACGAGCAGTACTTC | CASSQGVSGGRNAYEQYF | TRBV3-1/TRBV3-2 | - | - | TRBJ2-7
TGTGCCAGCAGAAGCCCAGGGGACCACACTGAAGCTTTCTTT | CASRSPGDHTEAFF | TRBV6-5 | - | - | TRBJ1-1
TGTGCCAGCAGTTTTACGGACAGGGGCGGAACCTATAGCAATCAGCCCCAGCATTTT | CASSFTDRGGTYSNQPQHF | TRBV6-2/TRBV6-3 | - | TRBD1 | TRBJ1-5
TGTGCCAGCAGCCAGCTGACTAGCGGGGCACATGAAAACACAGATACGCAGTATTTT | CASSQLTSGAHENTDTQYF | TRBV5-6 | - | TRBD2 | TRBJ2-3
TGCGCCAGCAGCCAAGATTACTCAGGGGGCAATCAGCCCCAGCATTTT | CASSQDYSGGNQPQHF | TRBV4-3 | - | - | TRBJ1-5
TGTGCCAGCAGCCTTTTCTCTGGAAACACCATATATTTT | CASSLFSGNTIYF | TRBV12-3/TRBV12-4 | - | - | TRBJ1-3
TGTGCCAGCAGAACTGGACGGGAGTTACCCCTCCACTTT | CASRTGRELPLHF | TRBV2 | - | - | TRBJ1-6
TGTGCCAGCAGCTCCAGGGGGCTACCCCTCCACTTT | CASSSRGLPLHF | TRBV7-9 | - | TRBD1 | TRBJ1-6
TGTGCCAGCAGTTGGGACAGTTTGAACACTGAAGCTTTCTTT | CASSWDSLNTEAFF | TRBV6-5 | - | TRBD1 | TRBJ1-1
TGTGCCAGCAGTTACTCGAAACAGGCTGATGAAAAACTGTTTTTT | CASSYSKQADEKLFF | TRBV6-2/TRBV6-3 | - | - | TRBJ1-4
TGTGCCAGCAGCGTCATGTGGGGGGGCATGACAGATACGCAGTATTTT | CASSVMWGGMTDTQYF | TRBV9 | - | - | TRBJ2-3
TGTGCCAGCAGCCCCAAATTTGTGGAGTACGAGCAGTACTTC | CASSPKFVEYEQYF | TRBV13 | - | - | TRBJ2-7
TGTGCCAGCAGTCTATCACAGCTGTCCTACGAGCAGTACTTC | CASSLSQLSYEQYF | TRBV27 | - | - | TRBJ2-7
TGTGCCAGCAGTTTTCAAGTCAATGAAAAACTGTTTTTT | CASSFQVNEKLFF | TRBV12-3/TRBV12-4 | - | - | TRBJ1-4
TGTGCCAGCAGCTTGAATCAGGGACGGGTCAATCAGCCCCAGCATTTT | CASSLNQGRVNQPQHF | TRBV5-6 | once | - | TRBJ1-5
TGTGCCAGCAGCCGGGACAGAGGCCCCTACGAGCAGTACTTC | CASSRDRGPYEQYF | TRBV5-6 | - | TRBD1 | TRBJ2-7
TGTGCCAGCAGTCAGACAGGGGGCGCTCAGGCCGGGGAGCTGTTTTTT | CASSQTGGAQAGELFF | TRBV28 | - | TRBD1 | TRBJ2-2
TGTGCCAGCAGCTTAAACGAGTGGTCAGCGAACACTGAAGCTTTCTTT | CASSLNEWSANTEAFF | TRBV7-2 | - | - | TRBJ1-1
TGTGCCAGCAGTTCCCAAACAGATACGCAGTATTTT | CASSSQTDTQYF | TRBV6-2/TRBV6-3 | once | - | TRBJ2-3
TGTGCCAGTAGTTCACTAGCGGGGGTACGCGGTGAGCAGTTCTTC | CASSSLAGVRGEQFF | TRBV19 | once | TRBD2 | TRBJ2-1
TGTGCCCGCAGCGTAGGGGGGGCCGGGGGCCCGATGAACACTGAAGCTTTCTTT | CARSVGGAGGPMNTEAFF | TRBV9 | - | - | TRBJ1-1
TGTGCCAGCAGTGAAGGGGGGATTGATCAGCCCCAGCATTTT | CASSEGGIDQPQHF | TRBV6-1 | - | - | TRBJ1-5
TGTGCCAGCAGCCAAAACCCCGCAGGGCAGTACTCCTACGAGCAGTACTTC | CASSQNPAGQYSYEQYF | TRBV4-2 | - | - | TRBJ2-7
TGTGCCAGTAGTAGACAGGGTAACCATCTCGACTATGGCTACACCTTC | CASSRQGNHLDYGYTF | TRBV19 | - | TRBD1 | TRBJ1-2
TGTGCCAGCAGCCAAGATGGGGCCAACGTCCTGACTTTC | CASSQDGANVLTF | TRBV3-1/TRBV3-2 | - | - | TRBJ2-6
TGTGCCAGCAGTGATCGGCTAGTAGACGAGCAGTACTTC | CASSDRLVDEQYF | TRBV2 | - | - | TRBJ2-7
TGTGCCAGCAGCTTGGCCGGAGTTAGCAATCAGCCCCAGCATTTT | CASSLAGVSNQPQHF | TRBV5-5 | - | - | TRBJ1-5
TGTGCCACCAGTGATTCTTCAGGGGCTCATCAGCCCCAGCATTTT | CATSDSSGAHQPQHF | TRBV24-1 | - | - | TRBJ1-5
TGTGCTAGTGGGCCAGGGGGCCCGAGGACCGGGGAGCTGTTTTTT | CASGPGGPRTGELFF | TRBV12-5 | - | TRBD1 | TRBJ2-2
TGTGCCAGCAGTTACCGAAGCTCCTACGAGCAGTACTTC | CASSYRSSYEQYF | TRBV6-2/TRBV6-3 | few | - | TRBJ2-7